Below, 2 T cell receptor beta chains from the same sample are listed, as sequenced in a study of blood T cell repertoires in COVID-19. TCRdb's table, derived via immunoSEQ multiplex PCR, lists solely in-frame clones and lacks some. The table lists around 120,000 clones, roughly four fifths of them singletons. The material sequenced was peripheral blood. The source is a man in his forties or fifties with active or convalescent COVID-19.

This chain connects TRBV7-3 to TRBJ2-1; 9 nucleotides match TRBD2. Germline V gene data show CDR1 as SGHTA and CDR2 as FQGTGA. V dropped 4 bases and J dropped 4; count of bases not matched to a gene: 2. The CDR3 contains 14 residues. The CDR3 spells CASSYLAGYNEQFF. The CDR3 nucleotides are TGTGCCAGCAGCTACCTAGCGGGGTACAATGAGCAGTTCTTC.

This clone occurred a few times. V is TRBV4-1 and J is TRBJ2-1; D perhaps matches TRBD1 (6 bases). From germline, CDR1 is MGHRA and CDR2 YSYEKL. Trimming took 0 bases from V and 1 from J, leaving 10 bases between them. This CDR3 comprises 16 residues. The CDR3 DNA follows: TGCGCCAGCAGCCAAGATCGAGGGGGTTCCTACAATGAGCAGTTCTTC. Translation gives CASSQDRGGSYNEQFF.